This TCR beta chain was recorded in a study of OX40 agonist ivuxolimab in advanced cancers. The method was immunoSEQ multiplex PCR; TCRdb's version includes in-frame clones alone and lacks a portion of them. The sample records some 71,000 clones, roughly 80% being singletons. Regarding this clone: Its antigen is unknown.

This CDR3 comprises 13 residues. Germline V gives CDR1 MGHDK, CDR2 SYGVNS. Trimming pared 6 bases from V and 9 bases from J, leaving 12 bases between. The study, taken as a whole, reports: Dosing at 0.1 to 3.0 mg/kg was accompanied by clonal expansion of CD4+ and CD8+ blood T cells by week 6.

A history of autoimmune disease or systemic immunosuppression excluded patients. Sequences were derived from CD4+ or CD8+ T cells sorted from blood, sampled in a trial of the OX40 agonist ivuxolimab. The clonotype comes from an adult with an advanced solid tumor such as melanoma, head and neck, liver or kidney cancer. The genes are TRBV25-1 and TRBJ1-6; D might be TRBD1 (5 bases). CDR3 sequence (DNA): TGTGCCAGCAGCCCCGGGGGGTCTTCACCCCTCCACTTT. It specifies CASSPGGSSPLHF.